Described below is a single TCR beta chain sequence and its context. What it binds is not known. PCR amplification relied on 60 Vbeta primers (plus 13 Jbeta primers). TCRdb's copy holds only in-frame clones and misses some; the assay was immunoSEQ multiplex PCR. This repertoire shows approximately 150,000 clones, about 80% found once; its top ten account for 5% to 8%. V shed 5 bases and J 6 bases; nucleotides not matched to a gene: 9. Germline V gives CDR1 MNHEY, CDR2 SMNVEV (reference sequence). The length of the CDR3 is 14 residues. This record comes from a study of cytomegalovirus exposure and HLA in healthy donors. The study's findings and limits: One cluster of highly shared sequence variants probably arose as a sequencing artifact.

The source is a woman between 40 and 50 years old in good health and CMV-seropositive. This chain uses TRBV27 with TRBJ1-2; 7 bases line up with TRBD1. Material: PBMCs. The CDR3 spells CASSIGGGSNGYTF. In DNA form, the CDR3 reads TGTGCCAGCAGTATAGGGGGCGGCTCAAATGGCTACACCTTC.